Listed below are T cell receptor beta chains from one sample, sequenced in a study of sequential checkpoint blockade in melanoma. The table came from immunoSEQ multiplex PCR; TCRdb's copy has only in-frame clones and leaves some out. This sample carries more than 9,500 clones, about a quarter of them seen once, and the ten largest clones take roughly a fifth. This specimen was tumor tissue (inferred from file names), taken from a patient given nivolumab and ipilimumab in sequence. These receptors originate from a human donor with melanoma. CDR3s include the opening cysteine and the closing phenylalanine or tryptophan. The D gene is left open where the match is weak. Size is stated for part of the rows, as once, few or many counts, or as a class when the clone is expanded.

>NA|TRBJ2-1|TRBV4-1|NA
TGCGCCAGCAGCCAAGCGAGGGGGGGCTTAGAAACGTACAATGAGCAGTTCTTC
CASSQARGGLETYNEQFF
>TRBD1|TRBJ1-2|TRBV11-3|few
TGTGCCAGCAGCTTACGCTTACTTACAGGGGCCGGCCGGAACTATGGCTACACCTTC
CASSLRLLTGAGRNYGYTF
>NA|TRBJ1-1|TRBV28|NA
TGTGCCAGCAGTTTATGGTACACTGAAGCTTTCTTT
CASSLWYTEAFF
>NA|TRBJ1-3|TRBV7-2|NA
TGTGCCAGCAGCCGGGACCCTATTAACTCTGGAAACACCATATATTTT
CASSRDPINSGNTIYF
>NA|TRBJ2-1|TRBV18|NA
TGTGCCAGCTCAAAGCTCCCCGCTTACAATGAGCAGTTCTTC
CASSKLPAYNEQFF
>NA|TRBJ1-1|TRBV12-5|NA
TGTGCTAGTGGTTTGGTGACCGGGCCTGTCATGAACACTGAAGCTTTCTTT
CASGLVTGPVMNTEAFF
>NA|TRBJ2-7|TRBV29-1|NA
TGCAGCGTTGAAGATCCCTCAGGGACCTACGAGCAGTACTTC
CSVEDPSGTYEQYF
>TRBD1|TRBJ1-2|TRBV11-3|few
TGTGCCAGCAGCCCAGGTGGCGGACAGGGCTATGGCTACACCTTC
CASSPGGGQGYGYTF
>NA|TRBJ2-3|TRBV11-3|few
TGTGCCAGCAGCTTTCCCTGTTGCACAGATACGCAGTATTTT
CASSFPCCTDTQYF
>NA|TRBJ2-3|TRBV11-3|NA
TGTGCCAGCAGCTTGGTTGTGTCGGCAGATCGGGATACGCAGTATTTT
CASSLVVSADRDTQYF
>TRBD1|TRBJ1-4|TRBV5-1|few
TGCGCCAGCAGCAAGGGACAGCAGAATGAAAAACTGTTTTTT
CASSKGQQNEKLFF
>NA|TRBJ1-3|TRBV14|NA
TGTGCCAGCAGCCAAGCTCTTTCGGGGTCTGGAAACACCATATATTTT
CASSQALSGSGNTIYF
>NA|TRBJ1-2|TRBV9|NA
TGTGCCAGCAGGGAAGGACAGTCTAACTATGGCTACACCTTC
CASREGQSNYGYTF
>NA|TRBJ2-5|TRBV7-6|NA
TGTGCCAGCAGCCTATACAGAGTAATGGAGACCCAGTACTTC
CASSLYRVMETQYF
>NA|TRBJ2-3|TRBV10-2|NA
TGCGCCAGCAGTGGCCTTTCCACTGTATATAGCACAGATACGCAGTATTTT
CASSGLSTVYSTDTQYF
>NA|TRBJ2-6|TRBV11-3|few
TGTGCCAGCAGCTTGTGGATCCTCTTCTCTGGGGCCAACGTCCTGACTTTC
CASSLWILFSGANVLTF
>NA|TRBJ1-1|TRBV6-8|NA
TGTGCCAGCAGTGACCCACCCGACGTTCCGAACACTGAAGCTTTCTTT
CASSDPPDVPNTEAFF
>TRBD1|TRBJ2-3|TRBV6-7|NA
TGTGCCAGCACCCAGGACAGGGGCCCAGATACGCAGTATTTT
CASTQDRGPDTQYF
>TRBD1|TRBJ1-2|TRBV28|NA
TGTGCCAGCAGTTTATGGGGACAGGGCTTTAGGGACTATGGCTACACCTTC
CASSLWGQGFRDYGYTF
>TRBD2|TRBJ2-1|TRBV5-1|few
TGCGCCAGCAGCGTTGGACTAGCGGAGTCCAATGAGCAGTTCTTC
CASSVGLAESNEQFF
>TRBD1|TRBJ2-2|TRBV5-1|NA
TGCGCCAGCAGCTTGACAATTCGACAGGGGGATACCGGGGAGCTGTTTTTT
CASSLTIRQGDTGELFF
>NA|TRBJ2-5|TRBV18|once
TGTGCCAGCTCACCAAGGCGGCCCACCCTGACCTACCAAGAGACCCAGTACTTC
CASSPRRPTLTYQETQYF
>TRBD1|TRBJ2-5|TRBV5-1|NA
TGCGCCAGCAGCCCTACAGGGGGCTGGCAAGAGACCCAGTACTTC
CASSPTGGWQETQYF
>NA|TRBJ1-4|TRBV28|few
TGTGCCAGCAGCCGATACCTCCAGGGACTCGGTGAAAAACTGTTTTTT
CASSRYLQGLGEKLFF
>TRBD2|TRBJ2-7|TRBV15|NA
TGTGCCACCAGCAGAGAGGGGGGGTCCTACGAGCAGTACTTC
CATSREGGSYEQYF
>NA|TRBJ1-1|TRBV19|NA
TGTGCCAGTAGTCCCCGCTGGGGGGCTGGCACTGAAGCTTTCTTT
CASSPRWGAGTEAFF
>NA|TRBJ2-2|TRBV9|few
TGTGCCAGCGCAGACATCCCCGGGACCGGGGAGCTGTTTTTT
CASADIPGTGELFF
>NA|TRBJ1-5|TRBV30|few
TGTGCCCCAAGCGAGGGGACAAATCAGCCCCAGCATTTT
CAPSEGTNQPQHF
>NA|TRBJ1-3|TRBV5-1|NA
TGCGCCAGCAGCTTGGACAGGGAACAAGGATACACCATATATTTT
CASSLDREQGYTIYF
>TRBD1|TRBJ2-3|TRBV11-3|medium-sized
TGTGCCAGCAGCTTTGGACAGGGGGCTGGAGATACGCAGTATTTT
CASSFGQGAGDTQYF
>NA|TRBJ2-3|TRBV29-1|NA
TGCAGCGCCGTTGGACTAGCAGGGGGGGATACGCAGTATTTT
CSAVGLAGGDTQYF
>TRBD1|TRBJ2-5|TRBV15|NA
TGTGCCACCAGCAGAGATCTCAGCAGGGGGCGAGAGACCCAGTACTTC
CATSRDLSRGRETQYF
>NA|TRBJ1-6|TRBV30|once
TGTGCCTGGAGTGTCTGGTGGCTCGGAAGGAATTCACCCCTCCACTTT
CAWSVWWLGRNSPLHF
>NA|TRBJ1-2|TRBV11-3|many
TGTGCCAGCAGCACTATGGGGGGCGCGACCTACTACTATGGCTACACCTTC
CASSTMGGATYYYGYTF
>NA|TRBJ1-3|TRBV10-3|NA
TGTGCCATCAGTGGTGATAGGGAGGTTGGAAACACCATATATTTT
CAISGDREVGNTIYF
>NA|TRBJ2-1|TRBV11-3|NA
TGTGCCAGCAGCTGGACCCTAGAATTATACAATGAGCAGTTCTTC
CASSWTLELYNEQFF
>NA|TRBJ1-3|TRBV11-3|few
TGTGCCAGCAGCTTGTGGGTCTCTGGAAACACCATATATTTT
CASSLWVSGNTIYF
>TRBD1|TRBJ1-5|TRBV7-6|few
TGTGCGCCCCTTGGACAGGGAAAAGGTCAGCCCCAGCATTTT
CAPLGQGKGQPQHF
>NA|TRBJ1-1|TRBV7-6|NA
TGTGCCAGCAGCTTAGGGGAGGGATTGAGCACTGAAGCTTTCTTT
CASSLGEGLSTEAFF
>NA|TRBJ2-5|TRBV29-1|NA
TGCAGCGTTGAGATAGTTGGGGAGACCCAGTACTTC
CSVEIVGETQYF
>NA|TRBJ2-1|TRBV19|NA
TGTGCCAGCCATATAGGGGGCTACAATGAGCAGTTCTTC
CASHIGGYNEQFF
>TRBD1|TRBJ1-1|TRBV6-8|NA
TGTGCCAGCAGTTACCATCGGTTGACAGGGATCACTGAAGCTTTCTTT
CASSYHRLTGITEAFF
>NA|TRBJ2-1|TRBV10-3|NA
TGTGCCATCTCAGCCGAGGCTAGTTCCTACAATGAGCAGTTCTTC
CAISAEASSYNEQFF
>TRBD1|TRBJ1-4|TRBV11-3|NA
TGTGCCAGCAGCTCGGTTCGGACAGGGTTGGCTGAAAAACTGTTTTTT
CASSSVRTGLAEKLFF
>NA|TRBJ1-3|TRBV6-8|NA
TGTGCCAGCAATCTCGACAGCTCTGGAAACACCATATATTTT
CASNLDSSGNTIYF
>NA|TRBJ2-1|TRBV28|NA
TGTGCCACCGCGACCCCCTACAATGAGCAGTTCTTC
CATATPYNEQFF
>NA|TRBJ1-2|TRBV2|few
TGTGCCAGCAGTGAAGATCTATATACGGAAGGCTACACCTTC
CASSEDLYTEGYTF
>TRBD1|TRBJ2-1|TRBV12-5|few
TGTGCCAGTTCGGGACAGAGCTCCTACAATGAGCAGTTCTTC
CASSGQSSYNEQFF
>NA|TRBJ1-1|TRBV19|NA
TGTGCCAGTAGTATAGGGAAAAACACTGAAGCTTTCTTT
CASSIGKNTEAFF